Reported below is one TCR beta chain. This entry is derived from a study of blood T cell repertoires in COVID-19. Study background: Acute and convalescent COVID-19 samples came from the United States, Italy and Spain. Sources were T cells, B-cell-depleted T cells, or PBMCs; the material itself was cDNA or gDNA.

J lost 2 bases, V lost 3 bases, and 6 bases had no gene match. CDR3 length equals 16 residues. From germline, CDR1 is LNHDA and CDR2 SQIVND (reference sequence). Authors' processing steps: Estimation of nucleated cell counts relied on the amplification of reference gene primers. Profiled with immunoSEQ multiplex PCR; TCRdb holds only in-frame clones, not every one. V, J and clone size reflect that table, while D and trimming were determined from the DNA. The sample has 150,000 to 200,000 clones, about 80% seen once. The chain carries TRBV19 and TRBJ1-5; TRBD1 aligns across 8 bases. The clonotype was recovered from a woman aged 70 to 79 with acute or convalescent COVID-19. The source material was peripheral blood. CDR3 bases: TGTGCCAGTAGTATCTCCACGACAGGGGGCAATCAGCCCCAGCATTTT. Encoded protein: CASSISTTGGNQPQHF. The whole variable domain, filled in from reference TRBV19 and TRBJ1-5, reads DGGITQSPKYLFRKEGQNVTLSCEQNLNHDAMYWYRQDPGQGLRLIYYSQIVNDFQKGDIAEGYSVSREKKESFPLTVTSAQKNPTAFYLCASSISTTGGNQPQHFGDGTRLSIL.